A selection of T cell receptor beta chains follows, all from one sample in a study of T cells in Graves' hyperthyroidism and ophthalmopathy. Each CDR3 protein is one row after TCRdb ran MiXCR on the multiplex PCR reads. The data hold about 300,000 distinct CDR3 sequences, with roughly 19% observed a single time. Sequenced: blood. These TCRs come from a man in his fifties with Graves' ophthalmopathy. The CDR3 runs from the conserved cysteine through the conserved F or W. The D gene is left open where the match is weak. Not all rows give a size; the values are once, few, many and, for expanded clones, a class.

>-|TRBJ2-1|many|TRBV7-9
CASMPLSFNEQFF
TGTGCCAGCATGCCCCTCTCTTTCAATGAGCAGTTCTTC
>-|TRBJ2-3|many|TRBV7-9
CASSFATSSTDTQYF
TGTGCCAGCAGCTTCGCGACTAGTAGCACAGATACGCAGTATTTT
>TRBD2|TRBJ2-3|many|TRBV2
CASSETSPTDTQYF
TGTGCCAGCAGTGAGACTAGCCCTACAGATACGCAGTATTTT
>TRBD1|TRBJ2-5|few|TRBV5-5
CASSLTGAVRETQYF
TGTGCCAGCAGCCTCACAGGGGCAGTGAGGGAGACCCAGTACTTC
>-|TRBJ1-5|many|TRBV24-1
CATSDRRTANQPQHF
TGTGCCACCAGTGATCGCCGGACGGCCAATCAGCCCCAGCATTTT
>-|TRBJ2-1|few|TRBV28
CASSPSRGQFF
TGTGCCAGCAGTCCCTCTCGGGGGCAGTTCTTC
>TRBD1|TRBJ2-7|-|TRBV6-2/TRBV6-3
CASSYNLQGAQAVYEQYF
TGTGCCAGCAGTTACAACCTTCAGGGGGCCCAGGCCGTCTACGAGCAGTACTTC
>TRBD2|TRBJ2-7|-|TRBV28
CASRGLAGPYEQYF
TGTGCCAGCAGGGGACTAGCGGGACCCTACGAGCAGTACTTC
>-|TRBJ1-1|many|TRBV2
CASGEAGSVEAFF
TGTGCCAGCGGGGAGGCAGGGTCGGTAGAAGCTTTCTTT
>TRBD1|TRBJ1-5|-|TRBV10-3
CAISRDRGADGPQHF
TGTGCCATCAGCCGGGACAGGGGGGCAGATGGGCCCCAGCATTTT
>TRBD1|TRBJ1-2|-|TRBV15
CATSRGTGVDGYTF
TGTGCCACCAGCAGAGGAACAGGGGTTGATGGCTACACCTTC
>-|TRBJ2-5|many|TRBV5-1
CASSLDQAGQYF
TGCGCCAGCAGCTTGGACCAGGCGGGTCAGTACTTC
>-|TRBJ1-1|many|TRBV2
CASSEGLRGNTEAFF
TGTGCCAGCAGTGAGGGACTCCGAGGGAACACTGAAGCTTTCTTT
>TRBD2|TRBJ2-1|-|TRBV9
CASSLTSFSGGGNEQFF
TGTGCCAGCAGCTTAACTAGCTTCTCGGGAGGCGGAAATGAGCAGTTCTTC
>-|TRBJ1-1|many|TRBV5-1
CASSLSRAETEAFF
TGCGCCAGCAGCCTTTCGAGGGCGGAGACTGAAGCTTTCTTT
>TRBD2|TRBJ2-2|many|TRBV2
CASTSGRDHTGELFF
TGTGCCAGCACCAGCGGGAGGGATCACACCGGGGAGCTGTTTTTT
>-|TRBJ1-6|-|TRBV12-3/TRBV12-4
CASSLEGLGSPLHF
TGTGCCAGCAGTTTAGAAGGTTTAGGGTCACCCCTCCACTTT
>-|TRBJ1-2|many|TRBV2
CASSEGGGLSYGYTF
TGTGCCAGCAGTGAAGGAGGGGGGCTGTCGTATGGCTACACCTTC
>TRBD1|TRBJ2-7|few|TRBV5-6
CASSRDSYVGEQYF
TGTGCCAGCAGCCGGGACAGCTACGTTGGCGAGCAGTACTTC
>-|TRBJ1-1|many|TRBV6-5
CASSYSRLRQMNTEAFF
TGTGCCAGCAGTTACTCGAGATTGCGACAGATGAACACTGAAGCTTTCTTT
>TRBD2|TRBJ2-7|-|TRBV14
CASSALAGAVYEQYF
TGTGCCAGCAGCGCCCTAGCGGGAGCTGTGTACGAGCAGTACTTC
>TRBD1|TRBJ1-2|many|TRBV11-1
CASSWDRDYGYTF
TGTGCCAGCAGCTGGGACAGAGACTATGGCTACACCTTC
>-|TRBJ1-1|many|TRBV6-1
CASSESNGEAFF
TGTGCCAGCAGTGAAAGTAACGGCGAAGCTTTCTTT
>-|TRBJ1-4|few|TRBV6-5
CASSYNTNEKLFF
TGTGCCAGCAGTTACAACACTAATGAAAAACTGTTTTTT
>-|TRBJ2-1|few|TRBV2
CASKLEVYEQFF
TGTGCCAGCAAGTTGGAGGTGTATGAGCAGTTCTTC
>-|TRBJ2-1|many|TRBV18
CASSARPWQFF
TGTGCCAGCTCAGCCAGACCTTGGCAGTTCTTC
>-|TRBJ1-2|-|TRBV5-1
CASSQDGNPNYGYTF
TGCGCCAGCAGTCAGGACGGAAATCCTAACTATGGCTACACCTTC
>-|TRBJ1-1|-|TRBV7-9
CASSLTHGTEAFF
TGTGCCAGCAGCTTAACACATGGGACTGAAGCTTTCTTT
>-|TRBJ2-5|-|TRBV5-1
CASSSSVSETQYF
TGCGCCAGCAGCTCAAGCGTTTCCGAGACCCAGTACTTC
>-|TRBJ2-5|many|TRBV20-1
CSALKQGTWETQYF
TGCAGTGCTCTCAAACAGGGCACATGGGAGACCCAGTACTTC
>-|TRBJ2-3|few|TRBV27
CASSHLYAPGALIGTDTQYF
TGTGCCAGCAGTCACCTCTACGCCCCCGGGGCCCTTATTGGCACAGATACGCAGTATTTT
>-|TRBJ2-3|-|TRBV20-1
CSASSPLGDTQYF
TGCAGTGCTAGTTCCCCCTTGGGAGATACGCAGTATTTT
>TRBD1|TRBJ1-2|-|TRBV20-1
CSAREGQSGYGYTF
TGCAGTGCTAGAGAGGGACAGTCGGGCTATGGCTACACCTTC